This paragraph reports one T cell receptor (beta chain). The sample comes from a study of blood T cell repertoires in COVID-19. From germline, CDR1 is SGHTA and CDR2 FQGNSA. V gave up 5 bases and J gave up 9 bases, with 14 bases separating them. The CDR3 runs 14 residues. Produced via immunoSEQ multiplex PCR; TCRdb's table is partial and in-frame only. The sample yields nearly 200,000 clones, roughly 90% seen once. The clonotype was recovered from a woman younger than 35 who had recovered from COVID-19. Sequencing used PBMCs or T cells enriched from blood (not recorded which). The rearrangement joins TRBV7-2 to TRBJ1-6, with D hard to call. The CDR3 bases are TGTGCCAGCAGCCTGGACCCCGGGAGTTCACCCCTCCACTTT. Its protein product is CASSLDPGSSPLHF.